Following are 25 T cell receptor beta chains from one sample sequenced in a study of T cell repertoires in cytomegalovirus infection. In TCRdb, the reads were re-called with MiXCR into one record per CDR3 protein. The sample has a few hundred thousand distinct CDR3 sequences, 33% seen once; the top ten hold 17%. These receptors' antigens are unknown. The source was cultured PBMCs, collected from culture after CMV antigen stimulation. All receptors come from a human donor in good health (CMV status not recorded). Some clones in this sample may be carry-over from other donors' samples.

The CDR3 region has the DNA TGTGCCACCTCGGCGTCAGCGGGACGTAGCTACGAGCAGTACGTC. It yields the protein CATSASAGRSYEQYV. The chain combines TRBV6-1 with TRBJ2-7; 7 positions agree with TRBD2. The CDR3 runs to 15 residues. With 10 bases clipped from V and 3 bases from J, the junction kept 15 bases outside the gene matches. Germline V gene sequence: CDR1 MNHNS, CDR2 SASEGT.

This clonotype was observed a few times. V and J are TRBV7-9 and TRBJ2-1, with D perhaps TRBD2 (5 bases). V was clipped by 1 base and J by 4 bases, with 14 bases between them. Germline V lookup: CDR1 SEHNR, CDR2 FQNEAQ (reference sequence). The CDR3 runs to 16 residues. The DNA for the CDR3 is TGTGCCAGCAGCTTAGTAAGCGGAGGTTTATACAATGAGCAGTTCTTC. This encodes CASSLVSGGLYNEQFF.

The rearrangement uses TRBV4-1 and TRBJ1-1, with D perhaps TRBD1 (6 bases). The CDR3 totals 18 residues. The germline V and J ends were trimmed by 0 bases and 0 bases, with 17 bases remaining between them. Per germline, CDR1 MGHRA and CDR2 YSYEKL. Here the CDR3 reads CASSQDLTGAGVNTEAFF. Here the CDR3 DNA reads TGCGCCAGCAGCCAAGATCTTACGGGGGCCGGGGTGAACACTGAAGCTTTCTTT.

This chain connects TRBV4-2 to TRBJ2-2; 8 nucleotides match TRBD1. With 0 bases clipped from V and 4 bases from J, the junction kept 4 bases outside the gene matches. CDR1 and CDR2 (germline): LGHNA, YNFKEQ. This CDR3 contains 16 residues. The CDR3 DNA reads TGTGCCAGCAGCCAAGACCAGGGGGCGCCCACCGGGGAGCTGTTTTTT. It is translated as CASSQDQGAPTGELFF.

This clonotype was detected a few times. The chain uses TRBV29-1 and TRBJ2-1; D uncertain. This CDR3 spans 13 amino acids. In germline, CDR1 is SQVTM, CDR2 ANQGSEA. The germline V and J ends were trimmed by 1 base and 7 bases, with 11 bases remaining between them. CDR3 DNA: TGCAGCGTTGAAGGGTTATTCGGGAATGAGCAGTTCTTC. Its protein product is CSVEGLFGNEQFF.

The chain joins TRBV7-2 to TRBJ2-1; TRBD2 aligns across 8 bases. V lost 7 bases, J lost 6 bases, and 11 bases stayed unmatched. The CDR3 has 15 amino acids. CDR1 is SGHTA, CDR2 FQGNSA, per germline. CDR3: CASTSYSGTGNEQFF. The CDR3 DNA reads TGTGCCAGCACCTCTTATAGCGGGACTGGCAATGAGCAGTTCTTC.

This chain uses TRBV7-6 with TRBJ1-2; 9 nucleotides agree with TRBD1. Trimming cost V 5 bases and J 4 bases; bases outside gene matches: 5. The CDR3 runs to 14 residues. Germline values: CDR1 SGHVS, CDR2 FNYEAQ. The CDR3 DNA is TGTGCCAGCAGCGGCCGGGACAGGGTCTATGGCTACACCTTC. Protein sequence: CASSGRDRVYGYTF.

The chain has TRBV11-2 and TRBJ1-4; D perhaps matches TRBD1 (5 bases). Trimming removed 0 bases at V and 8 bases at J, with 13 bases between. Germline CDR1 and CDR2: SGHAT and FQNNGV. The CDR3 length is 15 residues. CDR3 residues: CASSLDGGDGEKLFF. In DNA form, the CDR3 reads TGTGCCAGCAGCTTAGATGGAGGGGACGGGGAAAAACTGTTTTTT.

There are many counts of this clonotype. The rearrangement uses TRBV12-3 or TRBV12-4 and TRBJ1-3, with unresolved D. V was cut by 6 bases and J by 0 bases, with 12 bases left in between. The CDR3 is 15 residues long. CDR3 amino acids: CASRAGMSSGNTIYF. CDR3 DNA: TGTGCCAGCAGGGCTGGGATGTCCTCTGGAAACACCATATATTTT.

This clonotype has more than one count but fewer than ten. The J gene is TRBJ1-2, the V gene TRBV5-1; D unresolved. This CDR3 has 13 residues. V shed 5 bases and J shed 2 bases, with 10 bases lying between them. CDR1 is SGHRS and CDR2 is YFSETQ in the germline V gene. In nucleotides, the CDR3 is TGCGCCAGCAGGCGGGTGGAGAACTATGGCTACACCTTC. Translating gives CASRRVENYGYTF.

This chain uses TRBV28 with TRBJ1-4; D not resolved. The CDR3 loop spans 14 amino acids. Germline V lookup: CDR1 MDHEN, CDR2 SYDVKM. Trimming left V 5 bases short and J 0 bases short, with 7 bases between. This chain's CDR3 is CASSPLATNEKLFF. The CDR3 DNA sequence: TGTGCCAGCAGTCCTCTTGCAACTAATGAAAAACTGTTTTTT.

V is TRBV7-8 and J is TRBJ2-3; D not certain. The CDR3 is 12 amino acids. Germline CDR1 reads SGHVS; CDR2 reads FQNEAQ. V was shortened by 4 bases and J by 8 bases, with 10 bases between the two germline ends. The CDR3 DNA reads TGTGCCAGCAGCTCTAACCTTGTTACGCAGTATTTT. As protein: CASSSNLVTQYF.

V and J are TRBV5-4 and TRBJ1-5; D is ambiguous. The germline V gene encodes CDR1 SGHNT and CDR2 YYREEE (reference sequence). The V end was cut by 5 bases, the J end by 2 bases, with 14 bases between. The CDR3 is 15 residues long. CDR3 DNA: TGTGCCAGCAGTTCGGGAATCGACGGCAATCAGCCCCAGCATTTT. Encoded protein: CASSSGIDGNQPQHF.

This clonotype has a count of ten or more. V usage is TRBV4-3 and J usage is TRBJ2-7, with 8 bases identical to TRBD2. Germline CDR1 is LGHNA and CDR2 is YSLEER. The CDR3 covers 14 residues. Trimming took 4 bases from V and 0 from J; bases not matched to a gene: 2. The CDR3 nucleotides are TGCGCCAGCAGCCCCGGGACTAGCTCCTACGAGCAGTACTTC. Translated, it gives CASSPGTSSYEQYF.

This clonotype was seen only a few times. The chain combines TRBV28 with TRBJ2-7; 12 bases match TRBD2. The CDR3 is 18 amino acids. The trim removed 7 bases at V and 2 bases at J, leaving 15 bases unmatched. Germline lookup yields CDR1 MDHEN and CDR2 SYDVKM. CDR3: CASKFLAGGSLNTYEQYF. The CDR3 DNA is TGTGCCAGCAAATTTCTAGCGGGAGGGTCCTTAAACACCTACGAGCAGTACTTC.

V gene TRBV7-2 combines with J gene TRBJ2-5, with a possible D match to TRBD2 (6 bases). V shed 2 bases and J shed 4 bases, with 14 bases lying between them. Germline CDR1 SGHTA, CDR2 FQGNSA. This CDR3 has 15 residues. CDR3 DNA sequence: TGTGCCAGCAGCTTAATCGGGGGAGGACGAGAGACCCAGTACTTC. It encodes CASSLIGGGRETQYF. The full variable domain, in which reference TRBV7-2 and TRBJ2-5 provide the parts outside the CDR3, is GAGVSQSPSNKVTEKGKDVELRCDPISGHTALYWYRQSLGQGLEFLIYFQGNSAPDKSGLPSDRFSAERTGGSVSTLTIQRTQQEDSAVYLCASSLIGGGRETQYFGPGTRLLVL.

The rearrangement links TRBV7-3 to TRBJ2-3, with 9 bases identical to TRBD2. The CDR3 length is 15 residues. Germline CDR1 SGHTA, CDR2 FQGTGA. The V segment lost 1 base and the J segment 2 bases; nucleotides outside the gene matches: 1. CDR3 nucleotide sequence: TGTGCCAGCAGCTTAATAGCGGGAGACACAGATACGCAGTATTTT. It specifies CASSLIAGDTDTQYF.

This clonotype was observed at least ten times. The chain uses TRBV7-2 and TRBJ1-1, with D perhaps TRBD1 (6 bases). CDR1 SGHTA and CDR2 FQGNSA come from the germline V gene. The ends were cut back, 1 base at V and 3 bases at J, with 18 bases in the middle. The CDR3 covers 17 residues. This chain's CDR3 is CASSLEGWGGAYTEAFF. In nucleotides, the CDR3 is TGTGCCAGCAGCTTAGAAGGGTGGGGGGGCGCGTACACTGAAGCTTTCTTT.

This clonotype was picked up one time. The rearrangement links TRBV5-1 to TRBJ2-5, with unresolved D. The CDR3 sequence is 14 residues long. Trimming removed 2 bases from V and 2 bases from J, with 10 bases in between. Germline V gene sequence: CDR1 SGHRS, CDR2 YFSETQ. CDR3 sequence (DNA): TGCGCCAGCAGCTTTGGGTGGCATCAAGAGACCCAGTACTTC. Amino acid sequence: CASSFGWHQETQYF.

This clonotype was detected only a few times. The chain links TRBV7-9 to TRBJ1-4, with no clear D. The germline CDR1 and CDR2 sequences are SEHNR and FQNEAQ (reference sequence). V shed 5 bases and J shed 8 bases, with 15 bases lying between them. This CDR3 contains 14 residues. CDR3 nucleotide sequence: TGTGCCAGCAGCCGTCTGATGGGATCCGAAAAACTGTTTTTT. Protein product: CASSRLMGSEKLFF. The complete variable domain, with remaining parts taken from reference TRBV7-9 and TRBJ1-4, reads DTGVSQNPRHKITKRGQNVTFRCDPISEHNRLYWYRQTLGQGPEFLTYFQNEAQLEKSRLLSDRFSAERPKGSFSTLEIQRTEQGDSAMYLCASSRLMGSEKLFFGSGTQLSVL.

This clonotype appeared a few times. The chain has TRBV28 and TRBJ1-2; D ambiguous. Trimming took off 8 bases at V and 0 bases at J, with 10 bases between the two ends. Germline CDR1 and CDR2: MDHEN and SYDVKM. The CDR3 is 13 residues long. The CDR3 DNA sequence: TGTGCCAGCCTTGACCAAGCTAACTATGGCTACACCTTC. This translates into CASLDQANYGYTF.

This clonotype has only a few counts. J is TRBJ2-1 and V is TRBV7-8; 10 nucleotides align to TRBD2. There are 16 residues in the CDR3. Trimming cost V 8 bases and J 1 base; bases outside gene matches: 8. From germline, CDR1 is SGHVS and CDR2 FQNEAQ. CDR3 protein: CASGGLAVRSYNEQFF. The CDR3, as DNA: TGTGCCAGCGGCGGACTAGCGGTTCGTTCCTACAATGAGCAGTTCTTC.

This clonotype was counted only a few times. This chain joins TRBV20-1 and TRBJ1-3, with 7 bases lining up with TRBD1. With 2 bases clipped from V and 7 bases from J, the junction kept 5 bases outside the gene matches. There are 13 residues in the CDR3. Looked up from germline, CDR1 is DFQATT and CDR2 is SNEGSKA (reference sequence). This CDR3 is CSARRTGVNTIYF. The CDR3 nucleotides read TGCAGTGCTAGACGGACAGGAGTGAACACCATATATTTT.

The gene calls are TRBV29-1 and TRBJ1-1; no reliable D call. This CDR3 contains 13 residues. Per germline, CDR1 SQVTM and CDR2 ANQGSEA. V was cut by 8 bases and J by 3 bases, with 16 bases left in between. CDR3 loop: CSPRPRGDTEAFF. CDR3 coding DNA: TGCAGCCCCCGGCCGCGGGGTGACACTGAAGCTTTCTTT.

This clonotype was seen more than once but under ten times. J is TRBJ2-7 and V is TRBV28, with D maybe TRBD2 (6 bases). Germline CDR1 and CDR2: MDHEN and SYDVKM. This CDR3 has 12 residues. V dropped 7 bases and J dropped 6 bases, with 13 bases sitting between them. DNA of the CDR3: TGTGCCAGCAAGGTCGGGGGAGGCGAGCAGTACTTC. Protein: CASKVGGGEQYF. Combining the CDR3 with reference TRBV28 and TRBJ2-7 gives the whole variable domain DVKVTQSSRYLVKRTGEKVFLECVQDMDHENMFWYRQDPGLGLRLIYFSYDVKMKEKGDIPEGYSVSREKKERFSLILESASTNQTSMYLCASKVGGGEQYFGPGTRLTVT.